These T cell receptor beta chains were read from a single sample in a study of HIV-infected patients and healthy controls. One entry per CDR3 protein results from TCRdb running MiXCR on the 5' RACE reads. The profile shows about 64,000 distinct CDR3 sequences, 15% to 20% of them singletons. Sequenced input: CD4+ T cells from blood. The receptors here all came from a human donor in good health. The conserved cysteine and the conserved F or W are not part of the CDR3 here.

SVAHGWGMGNTEAF TRBJ1-1 TRBV29-1
ASSLLGAGRTEAF TRBJ1-1 TRBV12-3/TRBV12-4
ASSRKPAGPSQPQH TRBJ1-5 TRBV2
SARTGGPYNEQF TRBJ2-1 TRBV20-1
ASSYDPTDTQY TRBJ2-3 TRBV6-2/TRBV6-3
AISEGGRTYNEQF TRBJ2-1 TRBV10-3
ASSPQGSTYEQY TRBJ2-7 TRBV6-5
ASSLGTGVTGELF TRBJ2-2 TRBV5-5
ASSYGLAGGMGNEQF TRBJ2-1 TRBV6-6
ASSYSNRGAGGYT TRBJ1-2 TRBV6-5
ASTLRGLYSGNTIY TRBJ1-3 TRBV6-2/TRBV6-3
SVAGTGSTGYT TRBJ1-2 TRBV29-1
ASSLEGLAGGPRETQY TRBJ2-5 TRBV7-2
ASSLTGNQETQY TRBJ2-5 TRBV12-3/TRBV12-4
ASSGTGTSGELF TRBJ2-2 TRBV2
AWSGVRDGGTDTQY TRBJ2-3 TRBV30
ASSDPGQGLYEQY TRBJ2-7 TRBV6-5
ASSHRQGGTGEQY TRBJ2-7 TRBV3-1
ASSGLNRATGELF TRBJ2-2 TRBV6-2/TRBV6-3
SSTKGLGRDQETQY TRBJ2-5 TRBV20-1
ASSYIRGSTTRQY TRBJ2-7 TRBV6-2/TRBV6-3
ASSREGYNEQF TRBJ2-1 TRBV6-2/TRBV6-3
SASPTGEPQH TRBJ1-5 TRBV20-1
ASSLGTPNSPLH TRBJ1-6 TRBV2
ASSFRGATEAF TRBJ1-1 TRBV11-2
SANPGLAGDPYEQY TRBJ2-7 TRBV20-1
ASSESGPGANVLT TRBJ2-6 TRBV10-2
ASSPAGRVKAGANVLT TRBJ2-6 TRBV18
ASTDWASNQPQH TRBJ1-5 TRBV19
ASSSPWGRGTEAF TRBJ1-1 TRBV6-5
ASSGGQGRETQY TRBJ2-5 TRBV9
ASSQRQGPQPQH TRBJ1-5 TRBV4-1
ASRPGQNTGELF TRBJ2-2 TRBV9
SARDHSGRGPDTQY TRBJ2-3 TRBV20-1
ASSSRTGNYGYT TRBJ1-2 TRBV12-3/TRBV12-4
ASSEDGTGELF TRBJ2-2 TRBV6-1
AISGTSVGTDTQY TRBJ2-3 TRBV10-3
ASSFSGGQPQH TRBJ1-5 TRBV12-3/TRBV12-4
ASSFSDRDTGELF TRBJ2-2 TRBV3-1
ASVGNTIY TRBJ1-3 TRBV7-9
AWSAPQGARSDTIY TRBJ1-3 TRBV30
ASTISPRGRQY TRBJ2-7 TRBV11-2
ASSPPGQMNTEAF TRBJ1-1 TRBV18
ASSDYATGTGYT TRBJ1-2 TRBV2
ASSPPGTGQETQY TRBJ2-5 TRBV18
SARDFKGGQSTDTQY TRBJ2-3 TRBV20-1
ASSPSGGSYNSPLH TRBJ1-6 TRBV9
ASSLGNSYGYT TRBJ1-2 TRBV11-2
ASSLVGGLGYEQY TRBJ2-7 TRBV4-1
AWTKDRNEKLF TRBJ1-4 TRBV30
ASGFGSTNIQY TRBJ2-4 TRBV12-5
ASSESGGTEQF TRBJ2-1 TRBV10-1
ASSVGLLAKNIQY TRBJ2-4 TRBV19
SARAPLGTGAYNEQF TRBJ2-1 TRBV20-1
SSRVSGPQETQY TRBJ2-5 TRBV20-1
ASSLLQGDGYT TRBJ1-2 TRBV7-3
ASSYFVGEKLF TRBJ1-4 TRBV6-5
ASSQGLARDGKYNEQF TRBJ2-1 TRBV4-1